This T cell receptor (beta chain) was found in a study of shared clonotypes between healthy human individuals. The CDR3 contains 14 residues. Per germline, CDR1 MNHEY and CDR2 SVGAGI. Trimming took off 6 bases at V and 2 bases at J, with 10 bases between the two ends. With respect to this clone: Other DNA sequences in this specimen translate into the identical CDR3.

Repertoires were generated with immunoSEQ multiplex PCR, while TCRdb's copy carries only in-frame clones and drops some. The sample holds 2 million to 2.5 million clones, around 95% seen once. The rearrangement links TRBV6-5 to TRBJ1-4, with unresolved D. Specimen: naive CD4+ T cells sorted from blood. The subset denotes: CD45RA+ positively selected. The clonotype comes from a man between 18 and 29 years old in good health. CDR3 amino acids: CASSPGPTNEKLFF. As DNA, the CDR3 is TGTGCCAGCAGCCCGGGTCCGACTAATGAAAAACTGTTTTTT.